The 19 T cell receptor beta chains given below trace back to one sample, sequenced in a study of primary melanoma T cells and metastatic recurrence. The assay was immunoSEQ multiplex PCR, and TCRdb's table has in-frame clones only and misses some. The repertoire holds 2,500 or so clones, with about three quarters as singletons. Sequencing used melanoma tumor tissue. These TCRs come from a human donor with melanoma.

This sequence joins TRBV6-8 and TRBJ2-2; a possible D gene is TRBD2 (6 bases). V was pared by 7 bases and J by 2 bases, with 11 bases between. CDR1 and CDR2 (germline): MNHGY, SAAAGT. CDR3 length: 14 amino acids. CDR3 sequence (DNA): TGTGCCAGCACGTTAGCGGCCAACACCGGGGAGCTGTTTTTT. It translates to CASTLAANTGELFF.

This clone has a handful of counts. This rearrangement joins TRBV28 to TRBJ2-1; TRBD1 agrees at 8 bases. The CDR3 runs to 19 residues. J was trimmed by 0 bases and V by 3 bases; bases with no gene match: 13. Germline lookup yields CDR1 MDHEN and CDR2 SYDVKM. CDR3 amino acids: CASSFRSGGIVSSYNEQFF. CDR3 sequence (DNA): TGTGCCAGCAGTTTTCGGTCAGGGGGCATAGTTAGCTCCTACAATGAGCAGTTCTTC.

This chain connects TRBV30 to TRBJ1-1; no definite D call. The V end lost 4 bases, the J end lost 6 bases, and 12 bases lay between the germline ends. The CDR3 is 12 amino acids. Germline CDR1 GTSNPN, CDR2 SVGIG (reference sequence). CDR3 sequence: CAWTGAGPEAFF. For the CDR3, the DNA is TGTGCCTGGACTGGCGCGGGCCCTGAAGCTTTCTTT. Full variable domain (outside the CDR3, taken from reference TRBV30 and TRBJ1-1): SQTIHQWPATLVQPVGSPLSLECTVEGTSNPNLYWYRQAAGRGLQLLFYSVGIGQISSEVPQNLSASRPQDRQFILSSKKLLLSDSGFYLCAWTGAGPEAFFGQGTRLTVV.

The chain couples TRBV7-7 to TRBJ2-3, with 11 nucleotides matching TRBD1. Trimming at V came to 4 bases and at J to 5 bases, leaving 5 bases not matched to a gene. The CDR3 has 15 amino acids. Germline CDR1 is SSHAT and CDR2 is FNYEAQ (reference sequence). CDR3 in amino acids: CASSSSGTGGDTQYF. The CDR3, as DNA: TGTGCCAGCAGCTCCTCCGGGACAGGGGGAGATACGCAGTATTTT.

The V gene is TRBV8-2, the J gene TRBJ2-6. TRBV8-2 constitutes a pseudogene. The CDR3 length is 17 residues. The chain's CDR3 is CGSMVSDPQSRANVLTF. DNA of the CDR3: TGTGGCAGTATGGTGAGTGATCCACAAAGTCGGGCCAACGTCCTGACTTTC.

This clone was seen a handful of times. The chain links TRBV11-3 to TRBJ1-6, with TRBD1 identical over 7 bases. V shed 7 bases, J shed 3 bases, and the junction held 6 bases outside the gene matches. This CDR3 contains 15 residues. Looked up from germline, CDR1 is SGHNT and CDR2 is YENEEA. In DNA form, the CDR3 reads TGTGCCAGCACCGAGGGGGCTTTCTATAATTCACCCCTCCACTTT. The encoded protein is CASTEGAFYNSPLHF.

A note on this clone: One end of the junction fails to match germline, which may point to a read error. Other DNA sequences within the sample encode an identical CDR3. The chain recombines TRBV11-3 with TRBJ2-3; D is uncertain. Germline V gene sequence: CDR1 SGHNT, CDR2 YENEEA. The CDR3 has 17 residues. The CDR3 sequence is CASSLVLRPIYTDTQYF. In DNA, the CDR3 is TGTGCCAGCAGCTTAGTTCTCCGACCAATTTACACAGATACACAGTATTTT. Full variable domain (rest looked up from reference TRBV11-3 and TRBJ2-3): EAGVVQSPRYKIIEKKQPVAFWCNPISGHNTLYWYLQNLGQGPELLIRYENEEAVDDSQLPKDRFSAERLKGVDSTLKIQPAELGDSAVYLCASSLVLRPIYTDTQYFGPGTRLTVL.

The chain joins TRBV11-3 to TRBJ1-4; the D is unclear. V gave up 4 bases and J gave up 5 bases, with 14 bases separating them. There are 15 residues in the CDR3. Germline V gives CDR1 SGHNT, CDR2 YENEEA. This chain's CDR3 is CASSSKVIRNEKLFF. The CDR3 DNA is TGTGCCAGCAGCTCGAAGGTGATTAGGAATGAAAAACTGTTTTTT.

Here the CDR3 reads CASSLVTRKGPYNEQFF. The DNA for the CDR3 is TGTGCCAGCAGCTTAGTGACAAGGAAGGGGCCTTACAATGAGCAGTTCTTC. The V and J genes are TRBV7-4 and TRBJ2-1; D possibly corresponds to TRBD1 (5 bases). CDR1 is SGHVT and CDR2 is SQSDAQ in the germline V gene. The CDR3 is 17 residues long. V lost 1 base, J lost 4 bases, and 17 bases lay in between.

With respect to this clone: At one boundary the junction diverges from the germline segment, which might be a read error. The V gene is TRBV6-8, the J gene TRBJ2-1, with TRBD1 matching over 7 bases. Germline V CDR1 and CDR2: MNHGY, SAAAGT. The CDR3 runs to 16 residues. The DNA for the CDR3 is TGTGCCATCACCACGACAGGGCCCCTATCCTATAATGAGCAGTTCTTC. Its translation: CAITTTGPLSYNEQFF.

The chain employs TRBV18 and TRBJ2-7; D is uncertain. V gave up 2 bases and J gave up 0 bases, with 14 bases separating them. The germline CDR1 and CDR2 sequences are KGHSH and LQKENI. The CDR3 is 16 residues long. The DNA of the CDR3 is TGTGCCAGCTCACCATCTAGATTCCCGAACTCCTACGAGCAGTACTTC. Protein sequence: CASSPSRFPNSYEQYF.

V usage is TRBV12-5 and J usage is TRBJ2-5; 10 nucleotides line up with TRBD2. The CDR3 has 15 residues. From germline, CDR1 is LGHNT and CDR2 FRNRAP. This CDR3 is CASTLGLASGETQYF. As DNA, the CDR3 is TGTGCCAGCACCCTGGGACTAGCGTCCGGTGAGACCCAGTACTTC.

The rearrangement links TRBV9 to TRBJ2-7; D is unclear. This CDR3 is 14 amino acids long. Germline V gene lookup returns CDR1 SGDLS and CDR2 YYNGEE. V was cut by 6 bases and J by 0 bases, with 13 bases left in between. The chain's CDR3 is CASTSVQSSYEQYF. The DNA of the CDR3 is TGTGCCAGCACCTCTGTCCAGAGCTCCTACGAGCAGTACTTC.

This clone was picked up a small number of times. V gene TRBV6-8 combines with J gene TRBJ1-4, with D perhaps TRBD1 (6 bases). The V end lost 3 bases, the J end lost 3 bases, and 8 bases lay between the germline ends. The germline CDR1 and CDR2 sequences are MNHGY and SAAAGT. The CDR3 covers 14 residues. DNA for the CDR3: TGTGCCAGCAGTTATAGGGGGGCTAATGAAAAACTGTTTTTT. Translating it yields CASSYRGANEKLFF.

For the CDR3, the DNA is TGTGCCAGCAGCCTACACTCCTACAATGAGCAGTTCTTC. It is translated as CASSLHSYNEQFF. The chain couples TRBV7-1 to TRBJ2-1; D remains unclear. TRBV7-1 is identified as an open reading frame with a role that is uncertain. Between the trimmed V and J ends, which lost 5 bases and 0 bases, there was a span of 5 bases. CDR3 length: 13 residues.

The V gene is TRBV29-1, the J gene TRBJ1-2; D uncertain. V lost 0 bases, J lost 5 bases, and 13 bases lay in between. The CDR3 runs 14 residues. Germline lookup yields CDR1 SQVTM and CDR2 ANQGSEA. CDR3 in amino acids: CSVEDNGKAYGYTF. CDR3 coding DNA: TGCAGCGTTGAAGATAACGGAAAGGCGTATGGCTACACCTTC.

This clone was seen only once. This chain joins TRBV5-1 and TRBJ1-2; 8 positions agree with TRBD1. CDR1 is SGHRS, CDR2 YFSETQ, per germline. Trimming cost V 4 bases and J 4 bases; bases outside gene matches: 6. CDR3 size: 14 residues. The CDR3 sequence is CASSDGTGGYGYTF. The CDR3 DNA follows: TGCGCCAGCAGCGACGGGACAGGCGGCTATGGCTACACCTTC.

The chain combines TRBV5-1 with TRBJ2-1; D uncertain. The CDR3 has 16 residues. Germline V gene data show CDR1 as SGHRS and CDR2 as YFSETQ. Deletions cut 4 bases from V and 0 bases from J, with 14 bases between. CDR3 in amino acids: CASSPRKRSSYNEQFF. CDR3 DNA sequence: TGCGCCAGCAGCCCGAGGAAGAGAAGCTCCTACAATGAGCAGTTCTTC.

This clone was seen more than once but under ten times. The V gene is TRBV6-8, the J gene TRBJ2-5; 7 positions match TRBD1. This CDR3 spans 19 amino acids. Germline V CDR1 and CDR2: MNHGY, SAAAGT. V shed 6 bases and J 4 bases; nucleotides not matched to a gene: 23. The CDR3 DNA is TGTGCCAGCAGGGCAATGGAAGGGGGCGTTCGGCTTACTGGAGAGACCCAGTACTTC. Its translation: CASRAMEGGVRLTGETQYF.